Listed here are 32 T cell receptor beta chains from one sample, sequenced in a study of shared clonotypes between healthy human individuals. Sequenced by immunoSEQ multiplex PCR; TCRdb stores in-frame clones only, minus some. Among around 79,000 clones listed, 62% were seen once. Sequenced sample: memory CD8+ T cells sorted from blood. This sample's subset: CD45RO+ cells pooled with CCR7-negative TemRA cells. These receptors originate from a man aged 25-45 years in good health.

The chain has TRBV27 and TRBJ1-1; D gene unclear. Looked up from germline, CDR1 is MNHEY and CDR2 is SMNVEV (reference sequence). V lost 6 bases and J 4 bases, leaving 18 bases between the germline ends. CDR3 length: 15 residues. CDR3 sequence reads: CASSQRYGGGTEAFF. As DNA, the CDR3 is TGTGCCAGCAGCCAACGCTACGGAGGTGGCACTGAAGCTTTCTTT.

This chain uses TRBV19 with TRBJ2-6, with TRBD1 as a possible D gene (6 bases). This CDR3 comprises 15 residues. Trimming left V 5 bases short and J 1 base short, with 9 bases between. CDR1 is LNHDA and CDR2 is SQIVND in the germline V gene (reference sequence). The CDR3 spells CASSAQGSGANVLTF. For the CDR3, the DNA is TGTGCCAGTAGTGCGCAGGGGTCTGGGGCCAACGTCCTGACTTTC.

This clone was seen a few times. This sequence joins TRBV7-9 and TRBJ2-1; 7 bases fit TRBD2. CDR1 and CDR2 from the germline V gene are SEHNR and FQNEAQ (reference sequence). The V segment lost 2 bases and the J segment 7 bases; nucleotides outside the gene matches: 5. This CDR3 is 14 amino acids long. The CDR3 DNA follows: TGTGCCAGCAGCTTAATAGGGACTACGAATGAGCAGTTCTTC. It translates to CASSLIGTTNEQFF. The full variable domain, in which reference TRBV7-9 and TRBJ2-1 provide the parts outside the CDR3, is DTGVSQNPRHKITKRGQNVTFRCDPISEHNRLYWYRQTLGQGPEFLTYFQNEAQLEKSRLLSDRFSAERPKGSFSTLEIQRTEQGDSAMYLCASSLIGTTNEQFFGPGTRLTVL.

The CDR3 loop reads CSGETGAQETQYF. The CDR3 DNA reads TGCAGCGGGGAGACAGGGGCTCAAGAGACCCAGTACTTC. This chain links TRBV29-1 with TRBJ2-5, with TRBD1 identical over 8 bases. Trimming took 7 bases from V and 2 from J; bases not matched to a gene: 6. The CDR3 extends over 13 amino acids. Germline CDR1 reads SQVTM; CDR2 reads ANQGSEA. Combining the CDR3 with reference TRBV29-1 and TRBJ2-5 gives the whole variable domain SAVISQKPSRDICQRGTSLTIQCQVDSQVTMMFWYRQQPGQSLTLIATANQGSEATYESGFVIDKFPISRPNLTFSTLTVSNMSPEDSSIYLCSGETGAQETQYFGPGTRLLVL.

This clone has only a few counts. The J gene is TRBJ1-3, the V gene TRBV4-1; D might be TRBD1 (6 bases). Per germline, CDR1 MGHRA and CDR2 YSYEKL. The CDR3 sequence is 16 residues long. Trimming cost V 4 bases and J 0 bases, with 13 bases left between them. CDR3 in amino acids: CASSPGGHTSGNTIYF. CDR3 bases: TGCGCCAGCAGCCCCGGGGGACATACCTCTGGAAACACCATATATTTT.

The V call is TRBV9, the J call TRBJ2-1; no reliable D call. Trimming removed 0 bases from V and 8 bases from J, with 12 bases in between. The CDR3 has 14 residues. The germline CDR1 and CDR2 sequences are SGDLS and YYNGEE. CDR3: CASSVESPRDEQFF. Written as DNA, the CDR3 is TGTGCCAGCAGCGTAGAGAGCCCTCGGGATGAGCAGTTCTTC.

This chain links TRBV9 with TRBJ2-1, with 8 bases lining up with TRBD2. The length of the CDR3 is 15 residues. Looked up from germline, CDR1 is SGDLS and CDR2 is YYNGEE. J was trimmed by 8 bases and V by 3 bases; bases with no gene match: 10. This chain's CDR3 is CASSARSGKGHEQFF. The CDR3 DNA reads as TGTGCCAGCAGCGCCCGTAGCGGGAAGGGCCATGAGCAGTTCTTC.

The chain links TRBV28 to TRBJ2-2; D remains ambiguous. Trimming left V 6 bases short and J 2 bases short, with 13 bases between. Germline V gene data show CDR1 as MDHEN and CDR2 as SYDVKM. The CDR3 covers 15 residues. The CDR3 nucleotides read TGTGCCAGCAGCATTATCGGGTCTAACACCGGGGAGCTGTTTTTT. Encoded protein: CASSIIGSNTGELFF.

The chain recombines TRBV27 with TRBJ2-2, with D possibly TRBD2 on 6 matching bases. This CDR3 spans 17 amino acids. With 2 bases removed from V and 0 bases from J, the gap between germline ends came to 13 bases. CDR1 is MNHEY, CDR2 SMNVEV, per germline (reference sequence). CDR3 region: CASSLTLARANTGELFF. CDR3 DNA sequence: TGTGCCAGCAGTTTAACACTAGCCCGAGCGAACACCGGGGAGCTGTTTTTT.

The rearrangement links TRBV10-2 to TRBJ2-1, with D maybe TRBD2 (5 bases). Germline values: CDR1 WSHSY, CDR2 SAAADI. This CDR3 has 13 residues. Trimming left V 4 bases short and J 6 bases short, with 10 bases between. CDR3 in amino acids: CASSGNSVNEQFF. The CDR3 DNA is TGCGCCAGCAGTGGCAATAGCGTCAATGAGCAGTTCTTC.

This clone came up a few times. J is TRBJ1-5 and V is TRBV28; the match to TRBD1 covers 8 bases. This CDR3 spans 14 amino acids. Germline loops: CDR1 MDHEN, CDR2 SYDVKM. The V and J ends lost 5 bases and 7 bases, in that order; junction bases with no gene match: 7. The CDR3 coding sequence is TGTGCCAGCAGTACAGGGGGGTCCTACCAGCCCCAGCATTTT. Its translation: CASSTGGSYQPQHF.

There are a few counts of this clone. V and J are TRBV2 and TRBJ2-1; 8 bases are shared with TRBD2. Per germline, CDR1 SNHLY and CDR2 FYNNEI. The V gene end was trimmed by 2 bases and the J gene end by 5 bases; junction bases not matched to a gene: 5. This CDR3 contains 15 residues. This CDR3 reads CASSETTSGHNEQFF. The CDR3 DNA reads TGTGCCAGCAGTGAAACTACTAGCGGTCACAATGAGCAGTTCTTC.

The gene calls are TRBV27 and TRBJ2-1; possible D gene TRBD2, 5 bases. The CDR3 consists of 15 residues. Trimming left V 2 bases short and J 6 bases short, with 14 bases between. Per the germline V gene, CDR1 is MNHEY and CDR2 is SMNVEV (reference sequence). The CDR3 DNA sequence: TGTGCCAGCAGTTTAGTGGGGAGTTCGATCAATGAGCAGTTCTTC. Protein: CASSLVGSSINEQFF.

A word on this clone: The sample holds other DNA sequences that translate to the same CDR3. The chain combines TRBV15 with TRBJ2-7; no reliable D call. This CDR3 spans 13 amino acids. CDR1 and CDR2 from the germline V gene are LNHNV and YYDKDF (reference sequence). V shed 0 bases and J shed 1 base, with 4 bases lying between them. CDR3 amino acids: CATSRDLSYEQYF. CDR3 nucleotide sequence: TGTGCCACCAGCAGAGATTTATCCTACGAGCAGTACTTC.

The chain combines TRBV5-5 with TRBJ2-7; 9 bases line up with TRBD2. Trimming cost V 4 bases and J 1 base; bases outside gene matches: 9. CDR1 SGHKS and CDR2 YYEKEE come from the germline V gene (reference sequence). The CDR3 runs to 16 residues. CDR3 DNA sequence: TGTGCCAGCAGCCAGGATAGCGGGAGCCCTTCCTACGAGCAGTACTTC. It translates to CASSQDSGSPSYEQYF.

This clone was seen many times. V is TRBV6-1 and J is TRBJ1-1; D not certain. The CDR3 is 14 residues long. V lost 4 bases and J 5 bases, leaving 14 bases between the germline ends. CDR1 is MNHNS and CDR2 is SASEGT in the germline V gene. The CDR3 region is CASSVGDGGTEAFF. The CDR3 DNA follows: TGTGCCAGCAGTGTTGGTGATGGCGGGACTGAAGCTTTCTTT.

The CDR3 region is CASSIRREALFF. In nucleotides, the CDR3 is TGTGCCAGTAGTATTCGGCGGGAGGCGCTGTTTTTT. The V call is TRBV19, the J call TRBJ2-2; 8 positions match TRBD2. CDR3 length equals 12 residues. CDR1 is LNHDA, CDR2 SQIVND, per germline (reference sequence). With 3 bases clipped from V and 13 bases from J, the junction kept 4 bases outside the gene matches. Variable domain in full (rest from reference TRBV19 and TRBJ2-2): DGGITQSPKYLFRKEGQNVTLSCEQNLNHDAMYWYRQDPGQGLRLIYYSQIVNDFQKGDIAEGYSVSREKKESFPLTVTSAQKNPTAFYLCASSIRREALFFGEGSRLTVL.

The chain links TRBV2 to TRBJ2-1; 9 bases match TRBD2. J gave up 9 bases and V 0 bases, and 6 bases lay outside the gene matches. The V gene's germline CDR1 is SNHLY and CDR2 FYNNEI. The CDR3 runs to 15 residues. CDR3 sequence: CASSEAGGRGSEQFF. The CDR3 coding sequence is TGTGCCAGCAGTGAAGCGGGCGGGAGGGGCTCTGAGCAGTTCTTC.

The chain links TRBV4-2 to TRBJ2-1; 8 bases align to TRBD2. V was clipped by 4 bases and J by 7 bases; unmatched bases: 9. Germline CDR1 and CDR2: LGHNA and YNFKEQ. CDR3 length equals 15 residues. The CDR3 region has the DNA TGTGCCAGCAGCCCCGCCATCAGCGGGAGAAATGAGCAGTTCTTC. Translating gives CASSPAISGRNEQFF.

In this sample, this clone turned up a few times. V is TRBV25-1 and J is TRBJ2-2; TRBD2 matches at 16 bases. V gave up 6 bases and J gave up 6 bases; unmatched junction bases: 7. Germline CDR1 and CDR2: MGHDK and SYGVNS. The CDR3 consists of 17 residues. This CDR3 reads CASRRPGLAGGSGELFF. CDR3 DNA sequence: TGTGCCAGCAGGCGACCGGGACTAGCGGGAGGGTCCGGGGAGCTGTTTTTT.

Turning to this clone: A far more abundant clone sits one base away, making this likely a read error. The V call is TRBV29-1, the J call TRBJ2-3; tentative D call: TRBD2 (7 bases). Germline CDR1 is SQVTM and CDR2 is ANQGSEA. This CDR3 has 17 amino acids. Trimming pared 3 bases from V and 7 bases from J, leaving 26 bases between. The CDR3: CSVDSFGAGAPANTQYF. The CDR3 DNA reads TGCAGCGTTGACTCTTTCGGGGCGGGGGCGCCGGCAAATACGCAGTATTTT.

This sequence joins TRBV1 and TRBJ1-4. TRBV1 counts as a pseudogene. The CDR3 length is 17 residues. The CDR3 DNA sequence: TGCACCAGCAGCCAAGATGGGGATACAGTAACTAATGAAAAACTGTTTTTT. It translates to CTSSQDGDTVTNEKLFF.

V gene TRBV6-1 combines with J gene TRBJ2-7; D might be TRBD2 (6 bases). From germline, CDR1 is MNHNS and CDR2 SASEGT. The V end lost 0 bases, the J end lost 2 bases, and 11 bases lay between the germline ends. The CDR3 has 15 residues. The CDR3, as DNA: TGTGCCAGCAGTGAAGCGGGACTCCTAACCTACGAGCAGTACTTC. Translation gives CASSEAGLLTYEQYF.

This chain uses TRBV11-2 with TRBJ2-4, with D perhaps being TRBD1 or TRBD2 (5 bases each). Germline V gene data show CDR1 as SGHAT and CDR2 as FQNNGV. CDR3 length: 18 residues. With 2 bases removed from V and 0 bases from J, the gap between germline ends came to 17 bases. The CDR3 loop reads CASSLPTVARGAKNIQYF. CDR3 in DNA: TGTGCCAGCAGCTTACCTACGGTAGCGAGGGGAGCCAAAAACATTCAGTACTTC.

The CDR3 DNA reads as TGTGCCAGCAGCCAGCGGGAAGGAACAGATACGCAGTATTTT. It encodes CASSQREGTDTQYF. V usage is TRBV2 and J usage is TRBJ2-3; 7 nucleotides match TRBD2. The germline gives CDR1 SNHLY, CDR2 FYNNEI. This CDR3 has 14 residues. The trim removed 6 bases at V and 3 bases at J, leaving 6 bases unmatched. The full variable domain, rest sourced from reference TRBV2 and TRBJ2-3, is EPEVTQTPSHQVTQMGQEVILRCVPISNHLYFYWYRQILGQKVEFLVSFYNNEISEKSEIFDDQFSVERPDGSNFTLKIRSTKLEDSAMYFCASSQREGTDTQYFGPGTRLTVL.

To note about this clone: The sample holds other DNA sequences that translate to the same CDR3. V is TRBV7-9 and J is TRBJ1-2, with D hard to call. Germline CDR1 and CDR2: SEHNR and FQNEAQ (reference sequence). V lost 1 base to trimming and J lost 5 bases, with 5 bases between them. This CDR3 spans 12 amino acids. This CDR3 reads CASSLGIYGYTF. For the CDR3, the DNA is TGTGCCAGCAGCTTAGGCATTTATGGCTACACCTTC.

This chain joins TRBV9 and TRBJ2-1; 9 positions agree with TRBD1. Losses at the gene ends were 4 bases for V and 7 bases for J; bases not matched to a gene: 9. The CDR3 has 15 residues. In germline, CDR1 is SGDLS, CDR2 YYNGEE. The CDR3 spells CASSPLQGAVNEQFF. The DNA for the CDR3 is TGTGCCAGCAGCCCATTACAGGGGGCAGTGAATGAGCAGTTCTTC.

The V gene is TRBV29-1, the J gene TRBJ2-3; 11 bases agree with TRBD2. V lost 0 bases to trimming and J lost 6 bases; unmatched junction nucleotides: 14. Germline V gene data show CDR1 as SQVTM and CDR2 as ANQGSEA. The CDR3 sequence is 18 residues long. CDR3 sequence reads: CSVEDRFSGRAVGDTQYF. The CDR3 region has the DNA TGCAGCGTTGAAGATCGATTTAGCGGGAGGGCCGTAGGGGATACGCAGTATTTT.

Note on this clone: Other nucleotide sequences in the sample specify the same CDR3. The rearrangement uses TRBV29-1 and TRBJ2-5; D gene uncertain. Trimming pared 2 bases from V and 2 bases from J, leaving 6 bases between. CDR3 size: 12 residues. Germline V lookup: CDR1 SQVTM, CDR2 ANQGSEA. As DNA, the CDR3 is TGCAGCGTTGAATCGGCGCAAGAGACCCAGTACTTC. It yields the protein CSVESAQETQYF.

The chain recombines TRBV28 with TRBJ2-7; the D gene is possibly TRBD2 (6 bases). V dropped 3 bases and J dropped 3 bases, with 12 bases sitting between them. CDR3 length: 14 residues. CDR1 is MDHEN and CDR2 is SYDVKM in the germline V gene. The CDR3 loop reads CASSFLRENYEQYF. CDR3 bases: TGTGCCAGCAGTTTCTTGCGGGAAAACTACGAGCAGTACTTC. The complete variable domain, with remaining parts taken from reference TRBV28 and TRBJ2-7, reads DVKVTQSSRYLVKRTGEKVFLECVQDMDHENMFWYRQDPGLGLRLIYFSYDVKMKEKGDIPEGYSVSREKKERFSLILESASTNQTSMYLCASSFLRENYEQYFGPGTRLTVT.

V gene TRBV25-1 combines with J gene TRBJ2-5; 10 bases align to TRBD2. This CDR3 has 18 amino acids. After removal of 2 bases from V and 3 bases from J, the junction contained 12 bases not matched to a gene. Germline V gene data show CDR1 as MGHDK and CDR2 as SYGVNS. The DNA for the CDR3 is TGTGCCAGCAGTGAACCCCCTCCTAGCGGGAGCAGGGAAGAGACCCAGTACTTC. It specifies CASSEPPPSGSREETQYF.

The chain recombines TRBV23-1 with TRBJ1-1; D might be TRBD1 (6 bases). TRBV23-1 falls under the ORF class, with uncertain function. The CDR3 loop spans 18 amino acids. V lost 4 bases to trimming and J lost 1 base, with 22 bases between them. The CDR3 DNA reads TGCGCCAGCAGTCCGTGGTGTGGTACGGAGGGGGGGAACACTGAAGCTTTCTTT. It is translated as CASSPWCGTEGGNTEAFF.